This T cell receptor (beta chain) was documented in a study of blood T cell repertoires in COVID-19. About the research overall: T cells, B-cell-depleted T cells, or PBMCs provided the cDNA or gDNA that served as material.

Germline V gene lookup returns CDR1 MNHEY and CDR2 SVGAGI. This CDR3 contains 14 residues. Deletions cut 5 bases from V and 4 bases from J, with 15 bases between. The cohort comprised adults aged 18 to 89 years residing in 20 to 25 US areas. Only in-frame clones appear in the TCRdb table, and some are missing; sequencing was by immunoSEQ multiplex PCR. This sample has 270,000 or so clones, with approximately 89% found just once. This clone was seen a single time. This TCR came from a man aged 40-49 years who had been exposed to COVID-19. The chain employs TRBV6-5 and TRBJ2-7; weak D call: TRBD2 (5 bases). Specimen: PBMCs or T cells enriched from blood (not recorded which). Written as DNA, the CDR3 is TGTGCCAGCAGTCCCCAGGACTCTTATTACGAGCAGTACTTC. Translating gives CASSPQDSYYEQYF.